A single sample gave rise to the 8 T cell receptor beta chains below, sequenced in a study of post-analysis software for immune sequencing data. Libraries were made from TCR beta cDNA, and they carried unique molecular identifiers. Using its own MiXCR run on the PCR reads, TCRdb lists one record per CDR3 protein. The sample records about 820,000 distinct CDR3 sequences, roughly 50% being singletons. No antigen has been assigned to these receptors. Study-wide results and caveats: Elevated frequency relative to controls characterized 4 or 5 TRBV segments in patients, TRBV5-6, TRBV5-1 and TRBV20-1 among them.

The sequenced sample was blood. The source of these receptors is a girl between 5 and 17 years old with multiple sclerosis.

This clonotype was seen a handful of times. J is TRBJ1-2 and V is TRBV29-1; 9 nucleotides align to TRBD1. The germline gives CDR1 SQVTM, CDR2 ANQGSEA. There are 14 residues in the CDR3. Unmatched junction bases numbered 8, after V lost 6 bases and J lost 3 bases. As DNA, the CDR3 is TGCAGCGTCCCCCGGGACAGGGTCGACTATGGCTACACCTTC. This encodes CSVPRDRVDYGYTF.

Only a few counts were recorded for this clonotype. J is TRBJ2-5 and V is TRBV10-3, with 7 nucleotides matching TRBD1. Trimming at V came to 10 bases and at J to 5 bases, leaving 10 bases not matched to a gene. Germline CDR1 reads ENHRY; CDR2 reads SYGVKD. The CDR3 consists of 13 residues. Here the CDR3 DNA reads TGTGCCACCGCTACAGGGGCGCGGGAGACCCAGTACTTC. Protein product: CATATGARETQYF.

The CDR3 sequence is CASRGGTQETQYF. The CDR3 DNA follows: TGTGCCAGCAGGGGCGGGACTCAAGAGACCCAGTACTTC. The chain is built from TRBV27 and TRBJ2-5, with a weak D call TRBD2 (6 bases). The V and J ends lost 6 bases and 2 bases respectively, with 10 bases between them. This CDR3 comprises 13 residues. Germline loops: CDR1 MNHEY, CDR2 SMNVEV (reference sequence).

A few counts support this clonotype. The V and J genes are TRBV7-9 and TRBJ2-4, with 9 bases that match TRBD1. TRBJ2-7 explains the end of the DNA better; the J call may be wrong. Germline assignment: CDR1 SEHNR and CDR2 FQNEAQ (reference sequence). This CDR3 region has 16 residues. The CDR3 nucleotides read TGTGCCAGCAGTCTGATAGCCGGGACAGGGTCTTACGAGCAGTACTTC. Protein sequence: CASSLIAGTGSYEQYF.

This chain uses TRBV20-1 with TRBJ2-1; no clear D. CDR1 and CDR2 from the germline V gene are DFQATT and SNEGSKA (reference sequence). The CDR3 consists of 16 residues. Trimming cost V 1 base and J 11 bases, with 24 bases left between them. The CDR3 sequence: CSARAGDTRRYAKQFF. The CDR3 nucleotides are TGCAGTGCTAGAGCAGGAGACACGCGTAGGTATGCGAAGCAGTTCTTC.

This clonotype came up a few times. V usage is TRBV27 and J usage is TRBJ2-1; 11 bases are a match to TRBD2. V gave up 5 bases and J gave up 5 bases; unmatched junction bases: 5. This CDR3 comprises 15 residues. The germline gives CDR1 MNHEY, CDR2 SMNVEV (reference sequence). The CDR3 reads CASSPGTSGHNEQFF. Here the CDR3 DNA reads TGTGCCAGCAGTCCCGGGACTAGCGGCCACAATGAGCAGTTCTTC.

The chain is built from TRBV29-1 and TRBJ2-1; 10 bases are shared with TRBD2. The CDR3 extends over 14 amino acids. V gave up 4 bases and J gave up 10 bases; unmatched junction bases: 10. Germline-derived CDR1 and CDR2 are SQVTM and ANQGSEA. CDR3 in amino acids: CSVGAASGRWEQFF. Written as DNA, the CDR3 is TGCAGCGTTGGGGCGGCTAGCGGGAGATGGGAGCAGTTCTTC.

The rearrangement joins TRBV6-6 to TRBJ2-1; possibly TRBD2 for D (7 bases). From germline, CDR1 is MNHNY and CDR2 SVGAGI (reference sequence). The V gene lost 0 bases and the J gene lost 6 bases, with 18 bases spanning the gap. The CDR3 runs to 17 residues. CDR3 residues: CASSYSWGGLGRNEQFF. CDR3 DNA sequence: TGTGCCAGCAGTTACTCGTGGGGGGGCCTGGGGCGCAATGAGCAGTTCTTC.